A selection of T cell receptor beta chains follows, all from one sample in a study of CD8 T cells in Susac syndrome. One entry per CDR3 protein results from TCRdb running MiXCR on the immunoSEQ multiplex PCR reads. The sample has 85,000 to 90,000 distinct CDR3 sequences; roughly 91% are singletons. Sequencing used CD8+ T cells from PBMCs. The source of these receptors is a human donor in good health. Both conserved end residues are part of each CDR3. D genes are given only for firm matches. The listing skips clone size in some rows; elsewhere it reads once, few, many or a size class.

J	V	size	D	DNA	CDR3
TRBJ2-7	TRBV11-2	once	TRBD1	TGTGCCAGCAGCTTTCCCGGGACAGACTACGAGCAGTACTTC	CASSFPGTDYEQYF
TRBJ2-1	TRBV12-3/TRBV12-4	-	TRBD2	TGTGCCAGCAGCCTCGGGGGGGCCCACAATGAGCAGTTCTTC	CASSLGGAHNEQFF
TRBJ2-3	TRBV30	-	-	TGTGCCTGGAGTAAGGATGACGCAGATACGCAGTATTTT	CAWSKDDADTQYF
TRBJ1-1	TRBV10-3	-	-	TGTGCCATCAGTGAGTCGGGGTTGGCCGTCATGAACACTGAAGCTTTCTTT	CAISESGLAVMNTEAFF
TRBJ1-1	TRBV2	-	-	TGTGCCAGCAAAACGAACACTGAAGCTTTCTTT	CASKTNTEAFF
TRBJ2-3	TRBV4-1	-	TRBD2	TGCGCCAGCAGCTATAGCGGGGAGGGAACAGATACGCAGTATTTT	CASSYSGEGTDTQYF
TRBJ1-3	TRBV9	-	-	TGTGCCAGCAGCGTAGTGACTGGAAACACCATATATTTT	CASSVVTGNTIYF
TRBJ2-7	TRBV7-9	once	-	TGTGCCAGCAGCTTAGTTGGCCATGCCTACGAGCAGTACTTC	CASSLVGHAYEQYF
TRBJ1-6	TRBV7-8	-	TRBD1	TGTGCCAGCAGCTTAGGTGGTGGGACAGCCAATTCACCCCTCCACTTT	CASSLGGGTANSPLHF
TRBJ2-5	TRBV15	-	-	TGTGCCACCAGCAGAGATACTAGCCTACAAGAGACCCAGTACTTC	CATSRDTSLQETQYF
TRBJ1-2	TRBV14	-	TRBD1	TGTGCCAGCAGCCAAGCTGGGACAGGCTATGGCTACACCTTC	CASSQAGTGYGYTF
TRBJ1-2	TRBV29-1	-	-	TGCAGCGTTGAAGAAACAGGGACAACCTATGGCTACACCTTC	CSVEETGTTYGYTF
TRBJ2-7	TRBV7-9	-	-	TGTGCCAGCAGCTTGGGGTGGACCGGCGACGAGCAGTACTTC	CASSLGWTGDEQYF
TRBJ2-3	TRBV27	-	-	TGTGCCAGCAGTCTTAGGACGATTCGCACAGATACGCAGTATTTT	CASSLRTIRTDTQYF
TRBJ1-2	TRBV27	once	TRBD1	TGTGCCAGCAGTTTATCGACAGGGAGGGCATTCGACTACACCTTC	CASSLSTGRAFDYTF
TRBJ2-3	TRBV11-2	-	-	TGTGCCAGCAGCCTGGGAGTAGCCGGCACAGATACGCAGTATTTT	CASSLGVAGTDTQYF
TRBJ2-1	TRBV9	-	TRBD2	TGTGCCAGCAGCACCTGGACTAGTGTCGATGAGCAGTTCTTC	CASSTWTSVDEQFF
TRBJ2-3	TRBV10-3	-	-	TGTGCCATCAGTGAGGGCCTAGACGCAGATACGCAGTATTTT	CAISEGLDADTQYF
TRBJ1-1	TRBV12-3/TRBV12-4	-	-	TGTGCCAGCACCGCAGGGTCGGGGAACACTGAAGCTTTCTTT	CASTAGSGNTEAFF
TRBJ2-2	TRBV20-1	-	-	TGCAGTGCCAAAGACTCCGGGACATCGCCCGGGGAGCTGTTTTTT	CSAKDSGTSPGELFF
TRBJ2-7	TRBV20-1	-	-	TGCAGTGCCGAGGGTGAGCCGGGGGAGCAGTACTTC	CSAEGEPGEQYF
TRBJ2-7	TRBV12-5	-	-	TGTGCTAGTGGTTTGTTCCCGGCCCCACTGGACGAGCAGTACTTC	CASGLFPAPLDEQYF
TRBJ2-3	TRBV7-2	-	-	TGTGCCAGCAGCTTGTCTGCCCTACCGACAGATACGCAGTATTTT	CASSLSALPTDTQYF
TRBJ1-2	TRBV7-9	-	TRBD1	TGTGCCAGCAGCAGACAGGGGGCAAACGATGGCTACACCTTC	CASSRQGANDGYTF
TRBJ2-7	TRBV12-3/TRBV12-4	-	TRBD1	TGTGCCAGCGGCACCTCGGACAGGGGCTACGAGCAGTACTTC	CASGTSDRGYEQYF
TRBJ1-6	TRBV7-9	-	TRBD1	TGTGCCAGCAGTTTGGGACAGGATAATTCACCCCTCCACTTT	CASSLGQDNSPLHF
TRBJ2-3	TRBV20-1	-	TRBD2	TGCAGTGCTAGAGAGGTAGCGGGGGTACCGGATACGCAGTATTTT	CSAREVAGVPDTQYF
TRBJ2-3	TRBV13	-	-	TGTGCCAGCAGCTCCGGGACAACCGGCACAGATACGCAGTATTTT	CASSSGTTGTDTQYF
TRBJ1-2	TRBV29-1	-	-	TGCAGCGTTCCGCTTGGAAACTATGGCTACACCTTC	CSVPLGNYGYTF
TRBJ2-2	TRBV29-1	-	-	TGCAGCGTGATTGCGGGGTACGGCGGGGAGCTGTTTTTT	CSVIAGYGGELFF
TRBJ1-1	TRBV6-2/TRBV6-3	-	TRBD1	TGTGCCAGCAGTTCCCGGTTTGGGACAGCCTCCACTGAAGCTTTCTTT	CASSSRFGTASTEAFF
TRBJ1-1	TRBV20-1	-	TRBD1	TGCAGTGCCCTAACAGGGGTCGCTGAAGCTTTCTTT	CSALTGVAEAFF
TRBJ1-5	TRBV12-3/TRBV12-4	-	-	TGTGCCAGCACCCCACCTCGAGGGGTAGCCCAGCATTTT	CASTPPRGVAQHF
TRBJ1-1	TRBV7-2	-	-	TGTGCCAGCGACCCAGGAGCTTTCTTT	CASDPGAFF
TRBJ1-1	TRBV5-6	-	-	TGTGCCAGCAGCCCTAACCCCCAAGTAAACGCTGAAGCTTTCTTT	CASSPNPQVNAEAFF
TRBJ2-5	TRBV27	-	-	TGTGCCAGCAGAAAGGGATACTCAAGAGGGGAGACCCAGTACTTC	CASRKGYSRGETQYF
TRBJ2-7	TRBV5-5	-	-	TGTGCCAGCAGCTTGGCGTCCGTGGTGGGCTACGAGCAGTACTTC	CASSLASVVGYEQYF
TRBJ2-7	TRBV5-6	-	-	TGTGCCAGCAGCTTCGGGGTCTCCTACGAGCAGTACTTC	CASSFGVSYEQYF
TRBJ2-7	TRBV27	once	-	TGTGCCAGCAGTTTTTTGGGCAGATCCTACGAGCAGTACTTC	CASSFLGRSYEQYF
TRBJ1-2	TRBV20-1	-	-	TGCAGTGCTAGAGATTCGGGGGGCATCTCTCTCAACTATGGCTACACCTTC	CSARDSGGISLNYGYTF
TRBJ2-7	TRBV7-2	once	-	TGTGCCAGCAGCTACGGTCTAGGGGCCTACGAGCAGTACTTC	CASSYGLGAYEQYF
TRBJ1-4	TRBV6-1	-	-	TGTGCCAGCAGTGGACTGTGGGGGCGGGAAAAACTGTTTTTT	CASSGLWGREKLFF
TRBJ1-5	TRBV6-5	-	-	TGTGCCAGCAGTCTACCTCGGGCAGGGTTAAGCAATCAGCCCCAGCATTTT	CASSLPRAGLSNQPQHF
TRBJ2-7	TRBV4-1	-	-	TGCGCCAGCAGCCACGCGACTGGGTCCTACGAGCAGTACTTC	CASSHATGSYEQYF
TRBJ2-5	TRBV12-3/TRBV12-4	-	TRBD2	TGTGCCAGCAGACCCTTTCTAGCGGGGGGGCGAGAGACCCAGTACTTC	CASRPFLAGGRETQYF
TRBJ2-1	TRBV5-4	once	-	TGTGCCAGCAGCTCACCCTACAATGAGCAGTTCTTC	CASSSPYNEQFF
TRBJ2-3	TRBV5-1	-	-	TGCGCCAGCAGTTTGGTTCCAGATACGCAGTATTTT	CASSLVPDTQYF
TRBJ2-4	TRBV18	-	-	TGTGCCAGCTCAGCTGACAGGTTAGCCAAAAACATTCAGTACTTC	CASSADRLAKNIQYF
TRBJ2-4	TRBV20-1	-	TRBD2	TGCAGTGCAAGAGCGGGGGAGCTAGCCAAAAACATTCAGTACTTC	CSARAGELAKNIQYF
TRBJ2-2	TRBV6-5	once	TRBD1	TGTGCCAGCAGTCCCGGGACAGGGGGTTCCGGGGAGCTGTTTTTT	CASSPGTGGSGELFF
TRBJ2-7	TRBV2	-	TRBD2	TGTGCCAGCAGTGAAGGGACTAGCGGGTTTTCCTACGAGCAGTACTTC	CASSEGTSGFSYEQYF
TRBJ2-7	TRBV27	-	TRBD1	TGTGCCAGCAGTAAGGGGGCCTGGGGAGAGCAGTACTTC	CASSKGAWGEQYF
TRBJ1-5	TRBV19	-	-	TGTGCCAGTACTGACAGTAGCAGTCAGCCCCAGCATTTT	CASTDSSSQPQHF
TRBJ1-2	TRBV5-4	-	-	TGTGCCAGCAGCTTGGAGGCAGGGAACTATGGCTACACCTTC	CASSLEAGNYGYTF
TRBJ2-3	TRBV6-1	once	TRBD1	TGTGCCAGCCGAAGCGGGACAGGGGGCGTAGAGGAGGCAGATACGCAGTATTTT	CASRSGTGGVEEADTQYF
TRBJ2-1	TRBV6-1	-	TRBD2	TGTGCCAGCAGGACTAGCGGTGATATCTACAATGAGCAGTTCTTC	CASRTSGDIYNEQFF
TRBJ1-1	TRBV7-9	-	-	TGTGCCAGCAGACCACCTGGGGGCACTGAAGCTTTCTTT	CASRPPGGTEAFF
TRBJ2-5	TRBV4-1	-	-	TGCGCCAGCACCCAAGGGGGTAACCAGTACTTC	CASTQGGNQYF
TRBJ1-1	TRBV30	-	-	TGTGCCTGGAGTGTGGAGGGGGGAGCTGAAGCTTTCTTT	CAWSVEGGAEAFF
TRBJ2-2	TRBV5-6	-	-	TGTGCCAGCAGCTTGGATAGGACAAGTAACACCGGGGAGCTGTTTTTT	CASSLDRTSNTGELFF